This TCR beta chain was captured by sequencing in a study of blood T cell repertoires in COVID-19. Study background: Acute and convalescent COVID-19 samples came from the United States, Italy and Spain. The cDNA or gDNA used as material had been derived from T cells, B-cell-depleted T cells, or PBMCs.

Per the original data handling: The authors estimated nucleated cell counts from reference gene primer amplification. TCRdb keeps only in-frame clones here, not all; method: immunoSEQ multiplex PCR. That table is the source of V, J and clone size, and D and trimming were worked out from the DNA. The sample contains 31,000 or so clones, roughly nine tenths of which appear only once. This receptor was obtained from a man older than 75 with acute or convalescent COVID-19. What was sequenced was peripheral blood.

The CDR3 coding sequence is TGTGCCAGCAGCTTACAGCGGGAGGGCCCGGGTGAGCAGTTCTTC. Translating it yields CASSLQREGPGEQFF. The rearrangement uses TRBV11-2 and TRBJ2-1, with 10 bases that match TRBD2. From germline, CDR1 is SGHAT and CDR2 FQNNGV. This CDR3 has 15 residues. Germline trimming cut 2 bases from V and 9 bases from J; bases unmatched to any gene: 7.